Reported below is one T cell receptor (beta chain). Each CDR3 protein gets one entry after TCRdb re-called the reads with MiXCR. The table has a few hundred thousand distinct CDR3 sequences, under 20% seen once. The data are from a study of T cell repertoires in cytomegalovirus infection. CDR1 and CDR2 (germline): SGHVS, FQNEAQ. This CDR3 has 16 amino acids. V lost 5 bases to trimming and J lost 4 bases; unmatched junction nucleotides: 8. The receptor was isolated from a human donor in good health (CMV status not recorded). Some clones in this sample may be carry-over from other donors' samples. Source material: PBMCs. The rearrangement joins TRBV7-8 to TRBJ2-4; 10 bases are a match to TRBD2. The CDR3 DNA reads TGTGCCAGCAGCCACGGACTAGCGGAAACTAAAAACATTCAGTACTTC. Protein: CASSHGLAETKNIQYF.